The clone carrying this TCR beta chain has only one observation. This record comes from a study of CD8 T cells in Susac syndrome. RNA in amounts of about 0.45 to 1 ug was reverse transcribed with random hexamers. The amplification used immunoSEQ multiplex PCR on TCR beta CDR3; it spanned 54 Vbeta and 13 Jbeta. TCRdb re-analysed the immunoSEQ multiplex PCR reads in MiXCR, keeping a single row per CDR3 protein. This table holds about 300,000 distinct CDR3 sequences, 70% to 90% found once. V was cut by 8 bases and J by 2 bases, with 10 bases left in between. Germline V gene lookup returns CDR1 SNHLY and CDR2 FYNNEI. CDR3 length: 13 amino acids.

The chain employs TRBV2 and TRBJ1-3; D remains ambiguous. This sequence originates from a human donor with multiple sclerosis. Specimen: CD8+ T cells from PBMCs. In DNA, the CDR3 is TGTGCCAGCCACGACCCAGCTGGAAACACCATATATTTT. Amino acids: CASHDPAGNTIYF.